The rows below give T cell receptor beta chains drawn from one sample of a study of blood T cell repertoires in COVID-19. TCRdb's table, derived via immunoSEQ multiplex PCR, lists solely in-frame clones and lacks some. The sample has some 110,000 clones, around 84% seen once. Sample: peripheral blood. The source of these receptors is a man in his fifties or sixties with acute or convalescent COVID-19. The CDR3 runs from the conserved cysteine through the conserved F or W. A D gene is named only where the DNA matches it firmly. Clone size is given for some rows only: seen once, a few or many times, or a class if the clone is expanded.

size | J | D | V | CDR3 | DNA
. | TRBJ2-3 | . | TRBV29-1 | CSGRAEFTDTQYF | TGCAGCGGGCGGGCAGAGTTCACAGATACGCAGTATTTT
. | TRBJ2-5 | . | TRBV7-9 | CASSFVLNNGLQETQYF | TGTGCCAGCAGCTTCGTTCTGAATAATGGACTGCAAGAGACCCAGTACTTC
. | TRBJ2-5 | . | TRBV9 | CASSVQGNRHEETQYF | TGTGCCAGCAGCGTCCAGGGGAATCGGCATGAAGAGACCCAGTACTTC
. | TRBJ2-7 | TRBD2 | TRBV2 | CASSIGLAVSEQYF | TGTGCCAGCAGTATCGGACTAGCGGTCTCCGAGCAGTACTTC
once | TRBJ1-1 | TRBD1 | TRBV18 | CASSVIRDRNTEAFF | TGTGCCAGCTCAGTAATCCGGGACAGAAACACTGAAGCTTTCTTT
. | TRBJ2-3 | TRBD2 | TRBV19 | CASSPTASGRIDTQYF | TGTGCCAGTAGTCCAACTGCTAGCGGGAGGATCGATACGCAGTATTTT
. | TRBJ2-3 | TRBD2 | TRBV5-3 | CARSPGWTSGSTDTQYF | TGTGCCAGAAGCCCCGGTTGGACTAGCGGGAGCACAGATACGCAGTATTTT
. | TRBJ2-1 | . | TRBV10-3 | CAISDGGASRYNEQFF | TGTGCCATCAGTGATGGAGGGGCTAGCCGTTACAATGAGCAGTTCTTC
. | TRBJ2-7 | . | TRBV20-1 | CSASASDSYEQYF | TGCAGTGCTAGTGCGTCAGACTCCTACGAGCAGTACTTC
. | TRBJ2-1 | . | TRBV11-3 | CASSEGYNSYNEQFF | TGTGCCAGCAGCGAGGGTTATAACTCCTACAATGAGCAGTTCTTC
. | TRBJ2-3 | TRBD2 | TRBV3-1/TRBV3-2 | CASSLQGTSSDTQYF | TGTGCCAGCAGCCTCCAAGGGACTAGCAGCGATACGCAGTATTTT
. | TRBJ2-7 | TRBD1 | TRBV6-5 | CASKFVADRVGEQYF | TGTGCCAGCAAATTCGTAGCCGACAGGGTGGGCGAGCAGTACTTC
. | TRBJ1-4 | . | TRBV5-1 | CASSVWGEANEKLFF | TGCGCCAGCAGCGTGTGGGGGGAGGCGAATGAAAAACTGTTTTTT
. | TRBJ1-1 | . | TRBV19 | CASKERGGSITEAFF | TGTGCCAGTAAGGAGAGGGGGGGCTCGATCACTGAAGCTTTCTTT
. | TRBJ2-6 | TRBD2 | TRBV5-6 | CASSLALLAGAGANVLTF | TGTGCCAGCAGCTTGGCCCTATTAGCGGGAGCTGGGGCCAACGTCCTGACTTTC
. | TRBJ2-7 | TRBD1 | TRBV19 | CASSSWDRAAEQYF | TGTGCCAGTAGCAGTTGGGACAGGGCGGCCGAGCAGTACTTC
. | TRBJ2-7 | . | TRBV6-5 | CASLRGLSYEQYF | TGTGCCAGCCTCCGGGGACTGAGCTACGAGCAGTACTTC
. | TRBJ1-6 | TRBD1 | TRBV5-6 | CASRSQGAGDNSPLHF | TGTGCCAGCAGAAGTCAGGGGGCAGGCGATAATTCACCCCTCCACTTT
. | TRBJ1-2 | TRBD1 | TRBV3-1/TRBV3-2 | CASSQDRQGGRTYGYTF | TGTGCCAGCAGCCAAGATAGACAGGGTGGGAGAACCTATGGCTACACCTTC
. | TRBJ2-3 | . | TRBV5-1 | CASSLGGHTDTQYF | TGCGCCAGCAGCTTGGGGGGACACACAGATACGCAGTATTTT
. | TRBJ2-1 | TRBD2 | TRBV5-4 | CASSPGTSGRYNEQFF | TGTGCCAGCAGCCCGGGGACTAGCGGGAGGTATAATGAGCAGTTCTTC
. | TRBJ2-4 | . | TRBV4-1 | CASSQEWGRGAKNIQYF | TGCGCCAGCAGCCAAGAATGGGGCAGGGGAGCCAAAAACATTCAGTACTTC
. | TRBJ1-2 | TRBD1 | TRBV19 | CASKRQGGGYGYTF | TGTGCCAGTAAGAGACAGGGGGGTGGCTATGGCTACACCTTC
. | TRBJ2-7 | . | TRBV19 | CASSIRQDSYEQYF | TGTGCCAGTAGTATCCGACAGGACTCCTACGAGCAGTACTTC
. | TRBJ1-4 | . | TRBV6-5 | CASSYSGRGGGEKLFF | TGTGCCAGCAGTTACTCGGGGCGGGGAGGAGGTGAAAAACTGTTTTTT
. | TRBJ2-1 | TRBD1 | TRBV2 | CASRLQGAGEQFF | TGTGCCAGCAGACTACAGGGGGCAGGTGAGCAGTTCTTC
. | TRBJ2-1 | . | TRBV6-5 | CASSYSKGLFQFF | TGTGCCAGCAGTTACTCGAAGGGGTTATTCCAGTTCTTC
. | TRBJ2-3 | TRBD2 | TRBV30 | CAWNPERENTDTQYF | TGTGCCTGGAATCCGGAGCGGGAGAACACAGATACGCAGTATTTT
many | TRBJ1-2 | . | TRBV6-2/TRBV6-3 | CASSYSTGYYGYTF | TGTGCCAGCAGTTACTCGACAGGTTACTATGGCTACACCTTC
. | TRBJ1-6 | . | TRBV19 | CASLLRAGYNSPLHF | TGTGCCAGTCTCTTGAGGGCCGGCTATAATTCACCCCTCCACTTT
. | TRBJ1-2 | . | TRBV11-2 | CASRRFSRQRNYGYTF | TGTGCCAGCAGACGCTTCTCCCGACAGCGCAACTATGGCTACACCTTC
. | TRBJ2-2 | TRBD2 | TRBV6-5 | CASRRAGGPSGELFF | TGTGCCAGCAGACGAGCGGGAGGGCCATCCGGGGAGCTGTTTTTT
. | TRBJ1-2 | . | TRBV19 | CASSIPGDYGYTF | TGTGCCAGTAGTATACCGGGGGACTATGGCTACACCTTC
. | TRBJ2-2 | . | TRBV7-9 | CASSLNLDTRMGELFF | TGTGCCAGCAGCCTCAACCTAGATACAAGAATGGGGGAGCTGTTTTTT
. | TRBJ2-1 | TRBD2 | TRBV29-1 | CSVEGREGRSTYNEQFF | TGCAGCGTTGAGGGGCGGGAGGGCCGATCGACCTACAATGAGCAGTTCTTC
. | TRBJ1-1 | . | TRBV5-1 | CASGQGTLNTEAFF | TGCGCCAGCGGGCAGGGTACCTTGAACACTGAAGCTTTCTTT
few | TRBJ1-2 | . | TRBV5-1 | CASSWLDRARANYGYTF | TGCGCCAGCAGCTGGTTGGATAGGGCCAGGGCTAACTATGGCTACACCTTC
. | TRBJ2-1 | . | TRBV6-1 | CASSESGRFEQFF | TGTGCCAGCAGTGAATCAGGGAGGTTTGAGCAGTTCTTC
. | TRBJ2-1 | TRBD1 | TRBV6-4 | CASSDTNPGTDFPLGYNEQFF | TGTGCCAGCAGTGACACAAACCCCGGGACAGATTTCCCGCTGGGGTACAATGAGCAGTTCTTC
. | TRBJ2-3 | . | TRBV7-2 | CASSFPLRGRATDTQYF | TGTGCCAGCAGCTTTCCCTTGAGGGGGAGGGCGACAGATACGCAGTATTTT
. | TRBJ1-4 | TRBD1 | TRBV15 | CATSGTGKTSTNEKLFF | TGTGCCACCAGCGGGACAGGCAAAACTTCAACTAATGAAAAACTGTTTTTT